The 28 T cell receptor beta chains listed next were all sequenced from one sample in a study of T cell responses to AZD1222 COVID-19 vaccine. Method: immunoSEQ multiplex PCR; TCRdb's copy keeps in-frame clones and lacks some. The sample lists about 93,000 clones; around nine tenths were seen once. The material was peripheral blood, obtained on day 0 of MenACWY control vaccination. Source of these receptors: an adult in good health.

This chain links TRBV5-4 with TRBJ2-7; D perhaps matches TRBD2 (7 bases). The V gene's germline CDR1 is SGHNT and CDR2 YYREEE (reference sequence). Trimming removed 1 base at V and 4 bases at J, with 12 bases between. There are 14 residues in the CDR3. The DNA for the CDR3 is TGTGCCAGCAGCTTGATGGGGGGGCGATACGAGCAGTACTTC. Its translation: CASSLMGGRYEQYF. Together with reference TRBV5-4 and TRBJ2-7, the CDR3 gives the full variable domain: ETGVTQSPTHLIKTRGQQVTLRCSSQSGHNTVSWYQQALGQGPQFIFQYYREEENGRGNFPPRFSGLQFPNYSSELNVNALELDDSALYLCASSLMGGRYEQYFGPGTRLTVT.

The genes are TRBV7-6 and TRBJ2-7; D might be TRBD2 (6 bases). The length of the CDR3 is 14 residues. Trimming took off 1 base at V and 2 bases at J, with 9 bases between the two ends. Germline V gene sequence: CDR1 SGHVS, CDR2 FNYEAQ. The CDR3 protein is CASSLVPGAYEQYF. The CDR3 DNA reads TGTGCCAGCAGCTTAGTTCCGGGGGCCTACGAGCAGTACTTC.

CDR3 DNA: TGTGCCAGCAGTTTCGGGGGAATCTATGGCTACACCTTC. As protein: CASSFGGIYGYTF. J is TRBJ1-2 and V is TRBV12-3 or TRBV12-4, with a weak D call TRBD1 (5 bases). Between the trimmed V and J ends, which lost 3 bases and 4 bases, there was a span of 9 bases. The CDR3 consists of 13 residues.

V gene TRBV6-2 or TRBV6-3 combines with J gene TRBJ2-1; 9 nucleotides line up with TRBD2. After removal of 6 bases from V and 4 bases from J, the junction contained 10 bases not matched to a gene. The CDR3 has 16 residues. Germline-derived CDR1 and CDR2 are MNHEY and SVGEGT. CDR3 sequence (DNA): TGTGCCAGCAGCCTAGGAGCGGGGGGACCTTACAATGAGCAGTTCTTC. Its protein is CASSLGAGGPYNEQFF.

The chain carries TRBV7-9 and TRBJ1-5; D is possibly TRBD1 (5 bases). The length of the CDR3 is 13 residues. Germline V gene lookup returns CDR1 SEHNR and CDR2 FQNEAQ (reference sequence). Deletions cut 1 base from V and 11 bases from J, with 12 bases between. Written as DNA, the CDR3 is TGTGCCAGCAGCTTAGGGTCACAGGCCTCCCAGCATTTT. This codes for CASSLGSQASQHF.

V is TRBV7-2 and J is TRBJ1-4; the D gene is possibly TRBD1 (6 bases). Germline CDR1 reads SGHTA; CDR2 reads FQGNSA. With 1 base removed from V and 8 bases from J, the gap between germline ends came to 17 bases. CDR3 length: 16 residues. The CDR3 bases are TGTGCCAGCAGCTTAGAGGGGGAGGCGATTCAAGAAAAACTGTTTTTT. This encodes CASSLEGEAIQEKLFF.

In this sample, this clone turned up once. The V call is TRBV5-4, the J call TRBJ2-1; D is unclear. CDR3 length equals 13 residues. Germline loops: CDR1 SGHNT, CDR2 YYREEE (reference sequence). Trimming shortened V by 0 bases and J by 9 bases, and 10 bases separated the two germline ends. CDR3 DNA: TGTGCCAGCAGCTTGGTAGGAACAGCTGAGCAGTTCTTC. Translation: CASSLVGTAEQFF.

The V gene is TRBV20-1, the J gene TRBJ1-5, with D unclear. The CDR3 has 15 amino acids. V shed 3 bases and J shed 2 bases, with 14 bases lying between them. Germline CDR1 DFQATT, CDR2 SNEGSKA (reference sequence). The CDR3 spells CSASSIPGGNQPQHF. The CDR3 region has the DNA TGCAGTGCTAGTTCCATCCCCGGGGGCAATCAGCCCCAGCATTTT.

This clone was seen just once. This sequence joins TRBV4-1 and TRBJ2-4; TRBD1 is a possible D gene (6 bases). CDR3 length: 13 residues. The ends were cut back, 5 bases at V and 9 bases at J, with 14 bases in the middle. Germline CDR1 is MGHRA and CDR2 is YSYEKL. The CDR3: CASSGTDSGIQYF. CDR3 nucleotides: TGCGCCAGCAGCGGGACGGACAGTGGCATTCAGTACTTC.

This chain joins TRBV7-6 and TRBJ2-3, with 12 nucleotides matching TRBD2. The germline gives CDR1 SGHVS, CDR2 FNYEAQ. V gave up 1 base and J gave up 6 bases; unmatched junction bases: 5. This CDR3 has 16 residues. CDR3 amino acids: CASSLGRLAGGDTQYF. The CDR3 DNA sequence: TGTGCCAGCAGCTTAGGTCGGCTAGCGGGGGGGGATACGCAGTATTTT.

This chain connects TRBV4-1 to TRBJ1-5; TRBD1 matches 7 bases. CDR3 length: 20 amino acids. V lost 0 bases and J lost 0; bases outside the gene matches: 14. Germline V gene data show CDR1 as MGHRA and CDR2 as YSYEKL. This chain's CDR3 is CASSQEGQGQRLYSNQPQHF. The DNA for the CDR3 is TGCGCCAGCAGCCAAGAGGGTCAGGGACAGAGGCTATATAGCAATCAGCCCCAGCATTTT.

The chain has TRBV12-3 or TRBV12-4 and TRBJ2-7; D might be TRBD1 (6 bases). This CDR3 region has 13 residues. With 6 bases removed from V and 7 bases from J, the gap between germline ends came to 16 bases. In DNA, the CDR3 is TGTGCCAGCAGCCCTTCAGGGGCGGGTGAGCAGTACTTC. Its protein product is CASSPSGAGEQYF.

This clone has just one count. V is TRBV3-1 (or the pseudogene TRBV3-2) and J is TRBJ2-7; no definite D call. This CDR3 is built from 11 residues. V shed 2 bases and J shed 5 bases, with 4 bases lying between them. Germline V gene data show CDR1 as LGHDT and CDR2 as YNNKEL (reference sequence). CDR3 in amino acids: CASSQTHEQYF. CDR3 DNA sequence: TGTGCCAGCAGCCAAACTCACGAGCAGTACTTC.

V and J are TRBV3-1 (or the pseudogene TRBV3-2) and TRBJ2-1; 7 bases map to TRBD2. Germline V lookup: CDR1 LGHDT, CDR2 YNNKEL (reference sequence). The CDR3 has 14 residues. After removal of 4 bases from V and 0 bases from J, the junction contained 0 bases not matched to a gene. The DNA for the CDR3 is TGTGCCAGCAGCCCGGGGGGCTCCTACAATGAGCAGTTCTTC. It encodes CASSPGGSYNEQFF.

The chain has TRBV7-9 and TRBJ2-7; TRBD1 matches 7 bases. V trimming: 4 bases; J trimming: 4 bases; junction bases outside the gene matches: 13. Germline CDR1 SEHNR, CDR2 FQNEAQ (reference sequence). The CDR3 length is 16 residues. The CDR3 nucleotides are TGTGCCAGCAGCTCCCGACAGGGAGAAGGAATTTACGAGCAGTACTTC. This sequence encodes CASSSRQGEGIYEQYF. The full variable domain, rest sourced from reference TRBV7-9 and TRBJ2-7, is DTGVSQNPRHKITKRGQNVTFRCDPISEHNRLYWYRQTLGQGPEFLTYFQNEAQLEKSRLLSDRFSAERPKGSFSTLEIQRTEQGDSAMYLCASSSRQGEGIYEQYFGPGTRLTVT.

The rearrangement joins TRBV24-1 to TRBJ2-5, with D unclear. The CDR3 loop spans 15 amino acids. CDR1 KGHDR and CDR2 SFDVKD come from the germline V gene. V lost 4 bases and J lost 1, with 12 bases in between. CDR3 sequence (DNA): TGTGCCACCAGTGACCCTAACGACGGCCAAGAGACCCAGTACTTC. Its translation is CATSDPNDGQETQYF.

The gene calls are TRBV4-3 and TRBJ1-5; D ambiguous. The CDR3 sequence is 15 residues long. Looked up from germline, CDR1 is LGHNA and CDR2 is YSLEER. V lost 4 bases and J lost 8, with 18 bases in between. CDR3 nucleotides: TGCGCCAGCAGCCGCTCCGGGAACCTGATGGAGCCCCAGCATTTT. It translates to CASSRSGNLMEPQHF.

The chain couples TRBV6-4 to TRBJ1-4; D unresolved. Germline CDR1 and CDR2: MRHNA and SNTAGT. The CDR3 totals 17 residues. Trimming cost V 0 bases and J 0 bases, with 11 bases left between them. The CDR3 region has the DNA TGTGCCAGCAGTGACTCGAAAGTGAGTGCAACTAATGAAAAACTGTTTTTT. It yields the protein CASSDSKVSATNEKLFF.

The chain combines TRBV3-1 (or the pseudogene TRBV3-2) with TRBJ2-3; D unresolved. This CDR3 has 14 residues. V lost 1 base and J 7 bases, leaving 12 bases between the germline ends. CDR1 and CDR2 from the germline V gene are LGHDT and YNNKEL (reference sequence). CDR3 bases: TGTGCCAGCAGCCAAGTCGGAACTACCTATACGCAGTATTTT. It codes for CASSQVGTTYTQYF.

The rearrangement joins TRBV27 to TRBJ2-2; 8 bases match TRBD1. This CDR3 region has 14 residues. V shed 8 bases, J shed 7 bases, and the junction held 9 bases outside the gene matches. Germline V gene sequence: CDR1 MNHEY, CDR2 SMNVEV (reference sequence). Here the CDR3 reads CASESRGRGGELFF. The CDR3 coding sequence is TGTGCCAGCGAAAGCAGGGGGCGTGGCGGGGAGCTGTTTTTT.

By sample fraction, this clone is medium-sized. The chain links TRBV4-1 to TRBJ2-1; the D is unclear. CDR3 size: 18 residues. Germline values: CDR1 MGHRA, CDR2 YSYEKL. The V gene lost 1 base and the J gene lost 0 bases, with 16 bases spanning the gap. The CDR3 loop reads CASSQVDMGFSSYNEQFF. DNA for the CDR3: TGCGCCAGCAGCCAAGTCGACATGGGGTTTAGCTCCTACAATGAGCAGTTCTTC.

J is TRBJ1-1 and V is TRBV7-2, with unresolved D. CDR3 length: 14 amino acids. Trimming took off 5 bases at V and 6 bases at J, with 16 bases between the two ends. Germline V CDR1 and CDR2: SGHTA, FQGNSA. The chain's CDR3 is CASSPRGSQAEAFF. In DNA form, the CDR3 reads TGTGCCAGCAGCCCCCGGGGAAGCCAGGCTGAAGCTTTCTTT.

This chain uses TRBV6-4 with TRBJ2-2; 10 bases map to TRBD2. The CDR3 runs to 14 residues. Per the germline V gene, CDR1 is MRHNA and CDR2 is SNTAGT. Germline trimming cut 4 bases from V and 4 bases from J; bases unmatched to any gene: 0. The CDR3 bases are TGTGCCAGCAGTGTAGCGGGGGGCACCGGGGAGCTGTTTTTT. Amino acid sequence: CASSVAGGTGELFF.

The CDR3 protein is CASSQADRGGYGYTF. CDR3 DNA sequence: TGCGCCAGCAGCCAGGCTGACAGGGGAGGCTATGGCTACACCTTC. V and J are TRBV4-3 and TRBJ1-2; 8 nucleotides agree with TRBD1. CDR3 size: 15 residues. Germline CDR1 LGHNA, CDR2 YSLEER. J gave up 4 bases and V 3 bases, and 7 bases lay outside the gene matches.

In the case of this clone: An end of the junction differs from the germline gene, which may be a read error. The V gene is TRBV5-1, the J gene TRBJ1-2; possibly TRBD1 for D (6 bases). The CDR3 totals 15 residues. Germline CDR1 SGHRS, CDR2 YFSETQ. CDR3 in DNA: TGCGCCAGCAGTTTGGACAGTCACGCGTCCTATGGCTACACCTTC. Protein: CASSLDSHASYGYTF.

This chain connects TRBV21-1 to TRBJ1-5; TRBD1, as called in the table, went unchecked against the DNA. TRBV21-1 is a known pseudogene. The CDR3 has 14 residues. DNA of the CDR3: TGTGCCAGCAGCAAATGGCAGGGATCTCAGCCCCAGCATTTT. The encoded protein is CASSKWQGSQPQHF.

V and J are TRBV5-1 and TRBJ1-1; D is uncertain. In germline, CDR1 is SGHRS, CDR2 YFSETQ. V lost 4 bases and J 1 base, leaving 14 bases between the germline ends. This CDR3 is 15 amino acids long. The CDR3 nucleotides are TGCGCCAGCAGCAGTTTCCCAGGAGAGAACACTGAAGCTTTCTTT. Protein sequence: CASSSFPGENTEAFF.

CDR3 in amino acids: CASRMGSYGYTF. The CDR3 DNA sequence: TGTGCCAGCAGAATGGGCAGTTATGGCTACACCTTC. The V gene is TRBV12-3 or TRBV12-4, the J gene TRBJ1-2; D not certain. There are 12 residues in the CDR3. With 6 bases removed from V and 5 bases from J, the gap between germline ends came to 10 bases.